These 4 T cell receptor beta chains were all obtained from the same sample, sequenced in a study of cytomegalovirus exposure and HLA in healthy donors. Profiling relied on immunoSEQ multiplex PCR, and the TCRdb table lists in-frame clones only, not all of them. The table includes 220,000 or so clones, 75% to 95% detected once. The sequenced material came from PBMCs. The source is a woman aged 18-29 years in good health and CMV-seronegative.

The rearrangement links TRBV29-1 to TRBJ2-3; TRBD1 agrees at 8 bases. The germline V gene encodes CDR1 SQVTM and CDR2 ANQGSEA. This CDR3 has 13 amino acids. Germline trimming cut 5 bases from V and 5 bases from J; bases unmatched to any gene: 6. The CDR3 region is CSVYKQGGDTQYF. CDR3 coding DNA: TGCAGCGTTTACAAACAGGGGGGAGATACGCAGTATTTT.

V usage is TRBV30 and J usage is TRBJ2-7, with D perhaps TRBD2 (5 bases). Germline loops: CDR1 GTSNPN, CDR2 SVGIG (reference sequence). Trimming left V 2 bases short and J 6 bases short, with 11 bases between. There are 12 residues in the CDR3. The CDR3: CAWSSGVAEQYF. CDR3 in DNA: TGTGCCTGGAGTAGCGGAGTCGCCGAGCAGTACTTC.

The V gene is TRBV27, the J gene TRBJ1-1; possibly TRBD1 for D (5 bases). Per germline, CDR1 MNHEY and CDR2 SMNVEV (reference sequence). Trimming left V 0 bases short and J 4 bases short, with 6 bases between. The length of the CDR3 is 13 residues. CDR3 bases: TGTGCCAGCAGTTTATCAGGGGCCACTGAAGCTTTCTTT. It yields the protein CASSLSGATEAFF.

The chain combines TRBV7-3 with TRBJ2-1, with 10 nucleotides matching TRBD2. The germline V gene encodes CDR1 SGHTA and CDR2 FQGTGA. The junction had 7 bases not matched to a gene; V was cut back by 4 bases and J by 7 bases. The CDR3 length is 15 residues. CDR3 loop: CASSSPSGSQNEQFF. In DNA, the CDR3 is TGTGCCAGCAGCTCGCCTAGCGGGAGCCAGAATGAGCAGTTCTTC.